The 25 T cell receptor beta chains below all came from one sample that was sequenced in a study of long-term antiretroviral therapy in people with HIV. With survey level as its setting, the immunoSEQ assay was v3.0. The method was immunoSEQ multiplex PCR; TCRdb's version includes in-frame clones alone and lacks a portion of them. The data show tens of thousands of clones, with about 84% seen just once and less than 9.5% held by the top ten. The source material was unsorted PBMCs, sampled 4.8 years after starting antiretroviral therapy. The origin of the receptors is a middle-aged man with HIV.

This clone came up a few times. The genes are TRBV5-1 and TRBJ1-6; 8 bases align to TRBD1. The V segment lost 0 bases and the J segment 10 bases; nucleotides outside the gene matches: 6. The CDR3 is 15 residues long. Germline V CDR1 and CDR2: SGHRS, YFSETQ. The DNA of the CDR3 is TGCGCCAGCAGCTTGGAGGGACAGGAACGCTCACCCCTCCACTTT. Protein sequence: CASSLEGQERSPLHF.

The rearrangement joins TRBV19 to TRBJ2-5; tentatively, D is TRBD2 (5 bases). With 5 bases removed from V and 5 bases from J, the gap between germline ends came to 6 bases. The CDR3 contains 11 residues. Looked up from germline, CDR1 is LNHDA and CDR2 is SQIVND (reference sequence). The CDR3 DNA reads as TGTGCCAGTAGTCCGGGGGAGACCCAGTACTTC. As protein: CASSPGETQYF.

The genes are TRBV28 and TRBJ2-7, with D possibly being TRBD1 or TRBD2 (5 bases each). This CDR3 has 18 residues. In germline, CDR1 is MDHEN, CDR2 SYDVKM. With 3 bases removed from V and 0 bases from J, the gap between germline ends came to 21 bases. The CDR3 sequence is CASSLLRGAFGLSYEQYF. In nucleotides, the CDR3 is TGTGCCAGCAGTTTGCTTCGAGGGGCTTTCGGTCTCTCCTACGAGCAGTACTTC. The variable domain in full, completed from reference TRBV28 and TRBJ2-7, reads DVKVTQSSRYLVKRTGEKVFLECVQDMDHENMFWYRQDPGLGLRLIYFSYDVKMKEKGDIPEGYSVSREKKERFSLILESASTNQTSMYLCASSLLRGAFGLSYEQYFGPGTRLTVT.

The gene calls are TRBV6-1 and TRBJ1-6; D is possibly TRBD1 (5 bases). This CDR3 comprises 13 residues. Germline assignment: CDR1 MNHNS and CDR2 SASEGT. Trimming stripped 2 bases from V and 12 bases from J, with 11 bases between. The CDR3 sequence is CASSEFGGKPLHF. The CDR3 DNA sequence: TGTGCCAGCAGTGAATTCGGGGGAAAACCCCTCCACTTT.

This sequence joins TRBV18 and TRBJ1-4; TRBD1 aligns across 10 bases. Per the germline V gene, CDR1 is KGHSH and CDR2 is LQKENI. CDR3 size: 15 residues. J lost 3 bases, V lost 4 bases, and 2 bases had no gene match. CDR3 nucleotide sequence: TGTGCCAGCTCACGGGACAGGGGCGCTAATGAAAAACTGTTTTTT. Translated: CASSRDRGANEKLFF.

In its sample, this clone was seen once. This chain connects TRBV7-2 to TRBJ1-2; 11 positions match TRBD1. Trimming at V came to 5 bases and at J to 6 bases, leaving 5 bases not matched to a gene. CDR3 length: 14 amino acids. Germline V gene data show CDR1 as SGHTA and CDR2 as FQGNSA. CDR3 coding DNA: TGTGCCAGCAGCCCGGACAGGGGGCGGAATGGCTACACCTTC. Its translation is CASSPDRGRNGYTF.

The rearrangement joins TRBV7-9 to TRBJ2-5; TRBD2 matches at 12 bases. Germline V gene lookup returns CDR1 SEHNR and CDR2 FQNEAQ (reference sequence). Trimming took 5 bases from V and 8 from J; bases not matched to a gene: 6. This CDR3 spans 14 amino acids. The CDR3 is CASSQRLAGDTQYF. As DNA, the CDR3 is TGTGCCAGCAGCCAACGACTAGCGGGAGATACCCAGTACTTC.

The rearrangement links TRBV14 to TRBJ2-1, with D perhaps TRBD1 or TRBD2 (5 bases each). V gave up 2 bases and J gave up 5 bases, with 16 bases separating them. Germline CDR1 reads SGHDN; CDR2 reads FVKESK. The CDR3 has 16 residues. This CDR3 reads CASSQRPRDLNNEQFF. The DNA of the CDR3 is TGTGCCAGCAGCCAAAGACCCCGGGACCTAAACAATGAGCAGTTCTTC.

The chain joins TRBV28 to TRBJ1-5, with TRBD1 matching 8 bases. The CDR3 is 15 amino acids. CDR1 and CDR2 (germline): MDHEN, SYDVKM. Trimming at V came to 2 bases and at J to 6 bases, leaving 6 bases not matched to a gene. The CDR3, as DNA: TGTGCCAGCAGTTTAGGGCAGGGGGCTGTTCAGCCCCAGCATTTT. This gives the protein CASSLGQGAVQPQHF.

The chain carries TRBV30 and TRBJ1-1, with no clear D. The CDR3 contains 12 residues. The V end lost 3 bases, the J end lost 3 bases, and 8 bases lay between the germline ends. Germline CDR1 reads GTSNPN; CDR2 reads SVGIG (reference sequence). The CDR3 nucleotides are TGTGCCTGGAGCCCCCTTTACACTGAAGCTTTCTTT. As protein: CAWSPLYTEAFF.

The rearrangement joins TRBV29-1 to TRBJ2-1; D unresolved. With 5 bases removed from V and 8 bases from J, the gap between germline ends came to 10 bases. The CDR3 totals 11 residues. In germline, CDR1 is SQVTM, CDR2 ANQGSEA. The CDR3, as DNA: TGCAGCGTTTCTCAGTACGATGAGCAGTTCTTC. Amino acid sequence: CSVSQYDEQFF.

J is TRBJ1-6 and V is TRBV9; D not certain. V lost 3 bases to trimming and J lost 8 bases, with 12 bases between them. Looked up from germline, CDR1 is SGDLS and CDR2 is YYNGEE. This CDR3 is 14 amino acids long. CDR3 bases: TGTGCCAGCAGCGAGGCAGCCACTGATTCACCCCTCCACTTT. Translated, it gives CASSEAATDSPLHF.

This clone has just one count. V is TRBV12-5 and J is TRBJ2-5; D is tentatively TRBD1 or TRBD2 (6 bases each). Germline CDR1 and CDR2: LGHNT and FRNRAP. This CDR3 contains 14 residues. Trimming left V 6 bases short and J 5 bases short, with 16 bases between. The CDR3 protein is CASGPLGGGETQYF. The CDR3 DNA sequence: TGTGCTAGTGGCCCCTTGGGGGGCGGGGAGACCCAGTACTTC. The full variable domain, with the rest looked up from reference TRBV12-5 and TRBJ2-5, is DARVTQTPRHKVTEMGQEVTMRCQPILGHNTVFWYRQTMMQGLELLAYFRNRAPLDDSGMPKDRFSAEMPDATLATLKIQPSEPRDSAVYFCASGPLGGGETQYFGPGTRLLVL.

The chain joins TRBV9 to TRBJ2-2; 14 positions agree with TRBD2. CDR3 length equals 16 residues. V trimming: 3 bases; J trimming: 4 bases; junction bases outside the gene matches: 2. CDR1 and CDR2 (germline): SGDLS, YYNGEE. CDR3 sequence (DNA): TGTGCCAGCAGCGGACTAGCGGGAGGGAGCACCGGGGAGCTGTTTTTT. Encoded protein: CASSGLAGGSTGELFF.

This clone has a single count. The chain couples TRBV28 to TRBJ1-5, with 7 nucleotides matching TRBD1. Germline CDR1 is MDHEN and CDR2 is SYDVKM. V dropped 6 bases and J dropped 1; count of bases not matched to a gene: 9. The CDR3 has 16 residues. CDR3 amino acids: CASRSPGQRSNQPQHF. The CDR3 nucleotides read TGTGCCAGCAGATCCCCGGGACAGAGAAGCAATCAGCCCCAGCATTTT.

DNA for the CDR3: TGTGCCAGCAGTTCGCACGGTGGGGAATGGGCCCTCCACTTT. Translation gives CASSSHGGEWALHF. V gene TRBV27 combines with J gene TRBJ1-6; D remains ambiguous. CDR1 MNHEY and CDR2 SMNVEV come from the germline V gene (reference sequence). The CDR3 consists of 14 residues. Trimming removed 4 bases from V and 14 bases from J, with 18 bases in between.

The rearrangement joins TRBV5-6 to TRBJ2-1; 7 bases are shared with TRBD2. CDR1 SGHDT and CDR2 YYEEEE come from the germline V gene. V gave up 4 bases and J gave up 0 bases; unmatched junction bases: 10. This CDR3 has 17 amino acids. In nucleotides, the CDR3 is TGTGCCAGCAGCACCCGACTAGCTGTACGCTCCTACAATGAGCAGTTCTTC. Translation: CASSTRLAVRSYNEQFF.

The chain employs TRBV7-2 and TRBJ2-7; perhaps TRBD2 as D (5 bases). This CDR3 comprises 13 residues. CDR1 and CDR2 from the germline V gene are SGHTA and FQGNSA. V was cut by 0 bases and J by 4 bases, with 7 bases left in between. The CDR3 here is CASSLAGEYEQYF. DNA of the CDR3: TGTGCCAGCAGCTTAGCGGGAGAGTACGAGCAGTACTTC.

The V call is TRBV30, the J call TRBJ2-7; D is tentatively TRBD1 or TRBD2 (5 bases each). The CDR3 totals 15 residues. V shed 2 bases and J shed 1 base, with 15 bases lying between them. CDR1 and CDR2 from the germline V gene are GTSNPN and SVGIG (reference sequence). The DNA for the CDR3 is TGTGCCTGGAGTCGTGGGGGACGGACTTCCTACGAGCAGTACTTC. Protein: CAWSRGGRTSYEQYF. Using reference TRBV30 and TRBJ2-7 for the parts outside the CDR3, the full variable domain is SQTIHQWPATLVQPVGSPLSLECTVEGTSNPNLYWYRQAAGRGLQLLFYSVGIGQISSEVPQNLSASRPQDRQFILSSKKLLLSDSGFYLCAWSRGGRTSYEQYFGPGTRLTVT.

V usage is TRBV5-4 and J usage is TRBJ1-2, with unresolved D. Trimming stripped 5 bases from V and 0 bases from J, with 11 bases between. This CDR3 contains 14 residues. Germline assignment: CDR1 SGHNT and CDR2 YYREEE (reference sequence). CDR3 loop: CASRPVVANYGYTF. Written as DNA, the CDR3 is TGTGCCAGCAGACCTGTTGTGGCTAACTATGGCTACACCTTC. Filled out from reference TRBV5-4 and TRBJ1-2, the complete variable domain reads ETGVTQSPTHLIKTRGQQVTLRCSSQSGHNTVSWYQQALGQGPQFIFQYYREEENGRGNFPPRFSGLQFPNYSSELNVNALELDDSALYLCASRPVVANYGYTFGSGTRLTVV.

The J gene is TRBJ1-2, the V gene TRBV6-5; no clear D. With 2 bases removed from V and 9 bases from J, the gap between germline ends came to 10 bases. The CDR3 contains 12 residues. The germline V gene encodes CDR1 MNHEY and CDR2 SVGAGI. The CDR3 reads CASSYPLFRYTF. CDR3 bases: TGTGCCAGCAGTTACCCTTTATTCCGCTACACCTTC.

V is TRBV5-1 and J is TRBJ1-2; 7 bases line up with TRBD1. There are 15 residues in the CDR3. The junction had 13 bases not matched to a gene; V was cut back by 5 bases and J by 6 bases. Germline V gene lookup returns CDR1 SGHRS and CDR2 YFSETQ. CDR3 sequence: CASRGGGALEDGYTF. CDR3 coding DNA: TGCGCCAGCAGGGGAGGGGGCGCATTAGAGGATGGCTACACCTTC. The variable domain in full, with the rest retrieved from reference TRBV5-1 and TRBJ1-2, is KAGVTQTPRYLIKTRGQQVTLSCSPISGHRSVSWYQQTPGQGLQFLFEYFSETQRNKGNFPGRFSGRQFSNSRSEMNVSTLELGDSALYLCASRGGGALEDGYTFGSGTRLTVV.

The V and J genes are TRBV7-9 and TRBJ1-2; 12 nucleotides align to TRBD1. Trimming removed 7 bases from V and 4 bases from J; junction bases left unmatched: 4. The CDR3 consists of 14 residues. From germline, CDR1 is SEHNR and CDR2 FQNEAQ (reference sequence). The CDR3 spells CASTPGQGAYGYTF. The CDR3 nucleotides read TGTGCCAGCACCCCGGGACAGGGGGCCTATGGCTACACCTTC.

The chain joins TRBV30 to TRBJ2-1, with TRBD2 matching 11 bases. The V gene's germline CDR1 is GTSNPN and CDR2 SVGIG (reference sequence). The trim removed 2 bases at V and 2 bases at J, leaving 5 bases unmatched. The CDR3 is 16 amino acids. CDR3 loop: CAWSRTSGFTYNEQFF. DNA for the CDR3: TGTGCCTGGAGTCGGACTAGCGGGTTTACCTACAATGAGCAGTTCTTC.

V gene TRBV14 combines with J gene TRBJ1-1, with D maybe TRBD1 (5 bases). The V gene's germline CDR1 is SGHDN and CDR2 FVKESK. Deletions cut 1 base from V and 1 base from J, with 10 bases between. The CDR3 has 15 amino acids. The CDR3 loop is CASSQALGQNTEAFF. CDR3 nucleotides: TGTGCCAGCAGCCAAGCCCTTGGACAGAACACTGAAGCTTTCTTT.